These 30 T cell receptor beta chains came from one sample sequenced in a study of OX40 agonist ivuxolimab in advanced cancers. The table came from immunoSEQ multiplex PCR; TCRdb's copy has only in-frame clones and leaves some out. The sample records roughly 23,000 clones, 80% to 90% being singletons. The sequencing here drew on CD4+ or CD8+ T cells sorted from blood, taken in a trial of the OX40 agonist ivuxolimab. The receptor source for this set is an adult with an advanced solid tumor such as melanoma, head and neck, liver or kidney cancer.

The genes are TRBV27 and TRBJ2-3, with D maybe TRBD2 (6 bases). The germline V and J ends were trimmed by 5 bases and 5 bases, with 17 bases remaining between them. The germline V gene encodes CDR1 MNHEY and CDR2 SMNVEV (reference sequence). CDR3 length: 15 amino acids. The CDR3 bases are TGTGCCAGCAGTCCTGTAACTAGCTACAGAGATACGCAGTATTTT. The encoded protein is CASSPVTSYRDTQYF.

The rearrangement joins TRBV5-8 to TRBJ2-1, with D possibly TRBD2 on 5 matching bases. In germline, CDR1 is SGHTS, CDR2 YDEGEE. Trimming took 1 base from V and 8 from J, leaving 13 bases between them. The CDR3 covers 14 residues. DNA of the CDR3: TGTGCCAGCAGCTTGATCGGACTCGGTGATGAGCAGTTCTTC. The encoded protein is CASSLIGLGDEQFF.

CDR3 DNA: TGTGCCAGCAGCTTAAGTGAGCCAGGCAATTCCTACGAGCAGTACTTC. Residues: CASSLSEPGNSYEQYF. The chain links TRBV7-9 to TRBJ2-7, with D unclear. V lost 2 bases to trimming and J lost 1 base, with 15 bases between them. This CDR3 has 16 residues. Germline V lookup: CDR1 SEHNR, CDR2 FQNEAQ (reference sequence). Filled out from reference TRBV7-9 and TRBJ2-7, the complete variable domain reads DTGVSQNPRHKITKRGQNVTFRCDPISEHNRLYWYRQTLGQGPEFLTYFQNEAQLEKSRLLSDRFSAERPKGSFSTLEIQRTEQGDSAMYLCASSLSEPGNSYEQYFGPGTRLTVT.

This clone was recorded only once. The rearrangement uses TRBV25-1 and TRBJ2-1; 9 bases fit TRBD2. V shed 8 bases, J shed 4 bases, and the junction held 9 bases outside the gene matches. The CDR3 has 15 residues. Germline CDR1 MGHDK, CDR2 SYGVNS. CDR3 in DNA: TGTGCCAGCGTCTCCGGGACTAGCAAATACAATGAGCAGTTCTTC. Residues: CASVSGTSKYNEQFF.

CDR3 bases: TGTGCCAGCAGCCAGACCTCCGGGGAGCTGTTTTTT. Translating it yields CASSQTSGELFF. The V gene is TRBV11-3, the J gene TRBJ2-2, with D uncertain. Germline V gene data show CDR1 as SGHNT and CDR2 as YENEEA. CDR3 length equals 12 residues. Trimming took off 5 bases at V and 6 bases at J, with 7 bases between the two ends.

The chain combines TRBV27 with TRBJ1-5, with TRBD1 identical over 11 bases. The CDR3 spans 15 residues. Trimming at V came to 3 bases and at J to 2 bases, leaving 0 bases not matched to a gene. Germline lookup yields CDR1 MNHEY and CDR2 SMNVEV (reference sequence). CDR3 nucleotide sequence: TGTGCCAGCAGTTTGGGACAGGGGGGCAATCAGCCCCAGCATTTT. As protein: CASSLGQGGNQPQHF.

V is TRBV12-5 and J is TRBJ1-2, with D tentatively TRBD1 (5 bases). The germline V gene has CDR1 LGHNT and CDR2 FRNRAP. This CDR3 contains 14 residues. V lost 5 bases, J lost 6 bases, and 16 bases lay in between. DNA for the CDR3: TGTGCTAGTGGTCTCCCCCGGGGCCTTGATGGCTACACCTTC. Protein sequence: CASGLPRGLDGYTF. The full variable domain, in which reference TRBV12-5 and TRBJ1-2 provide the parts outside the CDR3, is DARVTQTPRHKVTEMGQEVTMRCQPILGHNTVFWYRQTMMQGLELLAYFRNRAPLDDSGMPKDRFSAEMPDATLATLKIQPSEPRDSAVYFCASGLPRGLDGYTFGSGTRLTVV.

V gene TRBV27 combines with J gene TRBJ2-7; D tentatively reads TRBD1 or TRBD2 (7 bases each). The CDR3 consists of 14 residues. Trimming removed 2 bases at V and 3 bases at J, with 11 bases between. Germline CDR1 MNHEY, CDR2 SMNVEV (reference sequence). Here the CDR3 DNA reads TGTGCCAGCAGTTTACAGGGGGGGAACTACGAGCAGTACTTC. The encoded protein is CASSLQGGNYEQYF.

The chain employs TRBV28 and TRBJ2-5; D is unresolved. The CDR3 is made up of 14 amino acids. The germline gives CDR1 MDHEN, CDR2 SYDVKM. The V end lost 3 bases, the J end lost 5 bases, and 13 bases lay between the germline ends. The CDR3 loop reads CASSLSYELETQYF. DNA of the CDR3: TGTGCCAGCAGTTTGAGTTACGAACTTGAGACCCAGTACTTC.

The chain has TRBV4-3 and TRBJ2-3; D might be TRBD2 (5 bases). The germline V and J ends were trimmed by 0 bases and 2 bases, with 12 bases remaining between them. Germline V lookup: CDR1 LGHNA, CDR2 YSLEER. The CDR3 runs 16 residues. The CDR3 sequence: CASSQDRLASTDTQYF. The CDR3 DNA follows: TGCGCCAGCAGCCAAGATAGGCTAGCATCCACAGATACGCAGTATTTT.

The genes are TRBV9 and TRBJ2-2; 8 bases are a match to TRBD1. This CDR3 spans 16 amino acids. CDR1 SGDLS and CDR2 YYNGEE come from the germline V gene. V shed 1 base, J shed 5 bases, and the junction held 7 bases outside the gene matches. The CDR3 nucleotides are TGTGCCAGCAGCGTACACCCGGGACAGGAGACCGGGGAGCTGTTTTTT. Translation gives CASSVHPGQETGELFF.

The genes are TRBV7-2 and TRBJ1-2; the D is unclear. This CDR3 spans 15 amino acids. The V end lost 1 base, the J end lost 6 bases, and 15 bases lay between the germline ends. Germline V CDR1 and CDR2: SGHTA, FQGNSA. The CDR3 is CASSLGAGSSDGYTF. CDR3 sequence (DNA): TGTGCCAGCAGCTTAGGGGCGGGCTCGAGTGATGGCTACACCTTC.

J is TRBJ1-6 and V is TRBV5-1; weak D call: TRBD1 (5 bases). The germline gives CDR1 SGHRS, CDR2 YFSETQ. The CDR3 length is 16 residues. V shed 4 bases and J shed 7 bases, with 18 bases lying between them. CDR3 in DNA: TGCGCCAGCAGCGCGGACGTCAGGGATTGGAATTCACCCCTCCACTTT. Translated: CASSADVRDWNSPLHF.

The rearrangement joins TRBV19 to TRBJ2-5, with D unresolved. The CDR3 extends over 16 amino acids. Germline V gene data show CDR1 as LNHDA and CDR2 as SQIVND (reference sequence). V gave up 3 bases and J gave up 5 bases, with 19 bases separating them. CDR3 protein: CASSITFGLRWETQYF. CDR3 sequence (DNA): TGTGCCAGTAGTATTACCTTCGGGTTGAGGTGGGAGACCCAGTACTTC.

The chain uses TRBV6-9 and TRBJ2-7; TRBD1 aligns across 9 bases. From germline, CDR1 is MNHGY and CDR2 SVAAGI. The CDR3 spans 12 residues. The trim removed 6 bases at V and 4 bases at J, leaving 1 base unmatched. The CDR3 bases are TGTGCCAGCAGCGGGACAGGGTACGAGCAGTACTTC. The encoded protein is CASSGTGYEQYF.

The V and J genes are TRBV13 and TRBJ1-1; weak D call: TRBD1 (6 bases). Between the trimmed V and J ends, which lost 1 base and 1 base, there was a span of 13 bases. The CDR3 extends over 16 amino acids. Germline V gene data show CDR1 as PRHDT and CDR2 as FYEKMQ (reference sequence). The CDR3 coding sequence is TGTGCCAGCAGCTTAGCCGATGGGGGCTCGAACACTGAAGCTTTCTTT. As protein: CASSLADGGSNTEAFF. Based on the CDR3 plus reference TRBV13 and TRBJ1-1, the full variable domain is AAGVIQSPRHLIKEKRETATLKCYPIPRHDTVYWYQQGPGQDPQFLISFYEKMQSDKGSIPDRFSAQQFSDYHSELNMSSLELGDSALYFCASSLADGGSNTEAFFGQGTRLTVV.

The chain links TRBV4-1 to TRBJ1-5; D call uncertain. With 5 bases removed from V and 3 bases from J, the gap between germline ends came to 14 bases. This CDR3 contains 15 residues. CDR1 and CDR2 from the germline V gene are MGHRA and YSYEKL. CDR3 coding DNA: TGCGCCAGCAGCGTAAGTCCCGCCAACAATCAGCCCCAGCATTTT. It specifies CASSVSPANNQPQHF.

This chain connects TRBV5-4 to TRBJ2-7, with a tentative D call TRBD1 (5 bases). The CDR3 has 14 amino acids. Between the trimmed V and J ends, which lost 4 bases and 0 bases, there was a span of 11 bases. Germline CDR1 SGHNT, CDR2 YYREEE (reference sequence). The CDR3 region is CASSTTESSYEQYF. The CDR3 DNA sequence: TGTGCCAGCAGCACGACAGAGAGCTCCTACGAGCAGTACTTC.

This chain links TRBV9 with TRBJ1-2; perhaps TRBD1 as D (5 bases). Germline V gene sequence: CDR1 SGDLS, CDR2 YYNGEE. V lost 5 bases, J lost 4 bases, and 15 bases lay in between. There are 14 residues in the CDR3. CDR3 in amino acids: CASSEPGLSYGYTF. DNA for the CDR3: TGTGCCAGCAGTGAACCGGGACTGAGCTATGGCTACACCTTC.

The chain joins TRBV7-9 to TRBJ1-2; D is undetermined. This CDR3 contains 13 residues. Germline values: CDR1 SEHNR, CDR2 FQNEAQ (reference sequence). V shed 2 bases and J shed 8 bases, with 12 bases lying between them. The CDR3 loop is CASSLKEPKGYTF. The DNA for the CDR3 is TGTGCCAGCAGCTTAAAGGAACCCAAGGGCTACACCTTC.

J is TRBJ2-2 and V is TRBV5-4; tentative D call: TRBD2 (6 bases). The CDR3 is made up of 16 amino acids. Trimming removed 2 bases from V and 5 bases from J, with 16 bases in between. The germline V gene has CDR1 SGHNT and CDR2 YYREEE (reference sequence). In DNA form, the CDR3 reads TGTGCCAGCAGCTTACCGAGGGTGGGGGGTACCGGGGAGCTGTTTTTT. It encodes CASSLPRVGGTGELFF.

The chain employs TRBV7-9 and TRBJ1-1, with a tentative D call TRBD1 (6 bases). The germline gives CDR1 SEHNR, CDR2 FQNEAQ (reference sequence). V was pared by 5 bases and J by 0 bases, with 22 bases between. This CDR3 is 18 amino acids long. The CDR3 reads CASSSPRRGAGMNTEAFF. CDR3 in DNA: TGTGCCAGCAGCAGTCCCCGCCGGGGGGCTGGGATGAACACTGAAGCTTTCTTT.

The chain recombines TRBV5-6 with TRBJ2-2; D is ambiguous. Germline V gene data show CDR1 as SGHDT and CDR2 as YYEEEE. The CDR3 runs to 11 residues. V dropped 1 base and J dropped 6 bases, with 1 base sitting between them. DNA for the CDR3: TGTGCCAGCAGCTTGCCCGGGGAGCTGTTTTTT. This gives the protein CASSLPGELFF. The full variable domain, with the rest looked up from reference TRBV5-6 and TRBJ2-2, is DAGVTQSPTHLIKTRGQQVTLRCSPKSGHDTVSWYQQALGQGPQFIFQYYEEEERQRGNFPDRFSGHQFPNYSSELNVNALLLGDSALYLCASSLPGELFFGEGSRLTVL.

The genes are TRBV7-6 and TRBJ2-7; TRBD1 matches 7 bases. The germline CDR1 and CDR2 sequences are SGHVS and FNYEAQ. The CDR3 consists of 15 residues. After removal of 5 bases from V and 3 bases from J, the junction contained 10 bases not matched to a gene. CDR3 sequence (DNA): TGTGCCAGCAGCCCCGGGACAGACCTTTACTACGAGCAGTACTTC. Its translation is CASSPGTDLYYEQYF. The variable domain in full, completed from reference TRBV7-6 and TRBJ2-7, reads GAGVSQSPRYKVTKRGQDVALRCDPISGHVSLYWYRQALGQGPEFLTYFNYEAQQDKSGLPNDRFSAERPEGSISTLTIQRTEQRDSAMYRCASSPGTDLYYEQYFGPGTRLTVT.

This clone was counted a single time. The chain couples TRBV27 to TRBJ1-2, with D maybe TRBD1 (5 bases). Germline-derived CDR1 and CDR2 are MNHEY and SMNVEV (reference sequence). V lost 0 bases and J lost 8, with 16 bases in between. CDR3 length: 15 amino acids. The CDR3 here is CASSLSSGRVRGYTF. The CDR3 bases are TGTGCCAGCAGTTTATCTTCCGGCAGGGTTCGCGGCTACACCTTC.

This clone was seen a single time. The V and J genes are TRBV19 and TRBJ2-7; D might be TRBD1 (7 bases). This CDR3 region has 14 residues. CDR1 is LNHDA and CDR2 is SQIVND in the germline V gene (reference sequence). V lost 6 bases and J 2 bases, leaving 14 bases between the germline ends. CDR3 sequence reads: CASSVGRGAYEQYF. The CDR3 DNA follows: TGTGCCAGTAGCGTCGGCAGGGGGGCCTACGAGCAGTACTTC.

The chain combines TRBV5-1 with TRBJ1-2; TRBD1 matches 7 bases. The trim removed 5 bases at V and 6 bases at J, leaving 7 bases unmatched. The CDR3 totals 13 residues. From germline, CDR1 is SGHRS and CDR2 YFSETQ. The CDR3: CASRLRGLDGYTF. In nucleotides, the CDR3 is TGCGCCAGCAGGCTGAGGGGGCTGGATGGCTACACCTTC.

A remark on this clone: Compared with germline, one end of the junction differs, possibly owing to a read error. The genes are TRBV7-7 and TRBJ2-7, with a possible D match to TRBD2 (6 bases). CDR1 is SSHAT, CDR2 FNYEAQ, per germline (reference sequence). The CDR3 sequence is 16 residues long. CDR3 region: CASSHPKEGSLYEQYF. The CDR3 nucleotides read TGCGCCAGCAGCCATCCCAAGGAGGGATCCCTCTACGAGCAGTACTTC.

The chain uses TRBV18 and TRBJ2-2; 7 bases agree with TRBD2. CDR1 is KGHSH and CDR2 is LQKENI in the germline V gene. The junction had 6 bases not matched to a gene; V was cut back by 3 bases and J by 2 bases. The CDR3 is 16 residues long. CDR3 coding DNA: TGTGCCAGCTCACCCAAGGGAGGGAGTAACACCGGGGAGCTGTTTTTT. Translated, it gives CASSPKGGSNTGELFF.

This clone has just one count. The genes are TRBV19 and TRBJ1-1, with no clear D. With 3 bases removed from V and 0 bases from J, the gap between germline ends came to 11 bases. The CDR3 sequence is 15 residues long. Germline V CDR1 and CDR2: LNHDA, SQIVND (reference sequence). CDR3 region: CASSIFGEVNTEAFF. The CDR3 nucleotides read TGTGCCAGTAGTATCTTTGGAGAAGTGAACACTGAAGCTTTCTTT.